This TCR beta chain was identified during a study of a mutant IDH1 vaccine in newly diagnosed glioma. Background on the study: Therapy received beforehand was radiotherapy, temozolomide, or both, with most patients given both. Regarding the study as a whole: Overall, about 93% of patients had vaccine-induced immune responses.

This table comes from immunoSEQ multiplex PCR, and its TCRdb copy is limited to in-frame clones, with some not included. Among some 30,000 clones, 81% were seen once, and the ten largest hold approximately 15%. The CDR3 has 16 residues. Time point denoted: week 35, safety follow-up. What each vaccine dose contained was 300 ug of mutant IDH1 20-mer peptide, accompanied by topical imiquimod. On this clone itself: Its specificity is unknown.

The rearrangement links TRBV21-1 to TRBJ2-4; the D call of TRBD1 is as the table states it, not checked on the DNA. TRBV21-1 counts as a pseudogene. The starting material was PBMCs, obtained from a glioma patient whose treatment included an IDH1 peptide vaccine. The receptor was isolated from a man aged 25 to 40 with glioma. CDR3 coding DNA: TGTGCCAGCAGCGATTCGACAGGGGGCGGCAAAAACATTCAGTACTTC. This gives the protein CASSDSTGGGKNIQYF.